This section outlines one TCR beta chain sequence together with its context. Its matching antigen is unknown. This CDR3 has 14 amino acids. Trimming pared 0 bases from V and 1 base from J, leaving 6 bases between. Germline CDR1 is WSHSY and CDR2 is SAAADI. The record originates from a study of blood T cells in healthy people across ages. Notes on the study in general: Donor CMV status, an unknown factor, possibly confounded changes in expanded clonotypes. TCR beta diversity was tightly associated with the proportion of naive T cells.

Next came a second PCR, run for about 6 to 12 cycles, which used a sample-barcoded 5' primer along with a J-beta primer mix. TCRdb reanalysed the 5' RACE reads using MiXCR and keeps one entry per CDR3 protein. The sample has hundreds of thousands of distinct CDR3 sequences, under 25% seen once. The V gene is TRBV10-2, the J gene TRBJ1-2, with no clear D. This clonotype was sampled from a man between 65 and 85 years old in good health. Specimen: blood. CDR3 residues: CASSESGRNYGYTF. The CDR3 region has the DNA TGCGCCAGCAGTGAGTCTGGCCGTAACTATGGCTACACCTTC.